The sequence of this TCR beta chain was determined in a study of identical twins. As to this clonotype: The antigen is undetermined.

General study findings and limits: In beta out-of-frame sequences, the excess sharing between twins was weaker.

Via MiXCR, TCRdb re-called the 5' RACE reads, giving one row per CDR3 protein. The top ten hold roughly 0.4% of the sample, which has about 530,000 distinct CDR3 sequences, around 15% seen once. This CDR3 comprises 16 residues. These sequences were also reported in another study, on yellow fever vaccine responses in identical twins.

The gene calls are TRBV21-1 and TRBJ2-7; TRBD1, the table's D call, lacks a check against the DNA. TRBV21-1 constitutes a pseudogene. The sample consisted of CD4+ T cells sorted from blood. The TCR originated in a woman between 18 and 29 years old in good health. This CDR3 reads CASSRVKGTGSYEQYV. CDR3 coding DNA: TGTGCCAGCAGCAGGGTAAAAGGGACAGGGAGCTACGAGCAGTACGTC.